This T cell receptor beta chain was recorded in a study of cytomegalovirus exposure and HLA in healthy donors. General study points: Common viral pathogens were later found to be apparently linked to several of the most significant clusters. Through in vitro validation, three CMV-associated chains were shown to be specific for CMV antigens.

Note on this clone: Its antigen is currently unknown.

Looked up from germline, CDR1 is MNHEY and CDR2 is SMNVEV (reference sequence). The CDR3 sequence is 15 residues long. J was trimmed by 8 bases and V by 3 bases; bases with no gene match: 9. PCR was performed using 60 Vbeta and 13 Jbeta primers. Sequencing used immunoSEQ multiplex PCR; TCRdb keeps in-frame clones, though not all of them. The sample contains approximately 110,000 clones, roughly 80% of which appear only once. Sequencing was carried out using PBMCs. The clonotype originates from a man aged 30-40 years in good health and CMV-seropositive. This chain joins TRBV27 and TRBJ1-2; 10 bases line up with TRBD1. Here the CDR3 DNA reads TGTGCCAGCAGTTTGTACGACAGGGGGCCTAACGGCTACACCTTC. Its translation is CASSLYDRGPNGYTF.